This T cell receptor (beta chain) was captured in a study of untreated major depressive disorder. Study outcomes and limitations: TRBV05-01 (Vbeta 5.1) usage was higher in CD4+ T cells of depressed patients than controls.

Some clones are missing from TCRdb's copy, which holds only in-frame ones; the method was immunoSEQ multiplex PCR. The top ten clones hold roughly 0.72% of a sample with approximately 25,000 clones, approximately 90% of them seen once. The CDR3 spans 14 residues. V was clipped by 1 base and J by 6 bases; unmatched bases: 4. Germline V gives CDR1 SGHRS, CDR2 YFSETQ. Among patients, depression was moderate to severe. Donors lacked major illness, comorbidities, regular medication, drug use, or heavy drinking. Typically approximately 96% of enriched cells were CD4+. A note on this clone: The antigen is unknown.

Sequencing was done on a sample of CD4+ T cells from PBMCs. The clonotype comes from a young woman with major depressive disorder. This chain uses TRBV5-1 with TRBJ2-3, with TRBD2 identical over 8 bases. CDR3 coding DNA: TGCGCCAGCAGCTTGCCTAGCGGGTTGGATACGCAGTATTTT. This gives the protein CASSLPSGLDTQYF.